The source of this T cell receptor beta chain is a study of regulatory T cells in long-lasting Graves disease. Study as a whole: To qualify as persistent, Graves' disease required over 5 years of antithyroid drugs with positive TSH receptor antibodies.

Time point in this sample: persistent/refractory GD, antithyroid drugs over 5 years with positive TRAb. RNA isolated from PBMCs was used to make the TCR library. Library construction for TCR beta used iRepertoire HTBI primers and Arm-PCR of CDR3 regions. MiXCR was run by TCRdb on the multiplex PCR reads, yielding one entry per CDR3 protein. Of about 450,000 distinct CDR3 sequences listed, 23% are singletons. This clonotype has a count of ten or more. The sequence derives from a female donor with Graves disease. The sample was peripheral blood mononuclear cells (PBMCs), taken when the disease was refractory, from a patient treated with antithyroid drugs.

In nucleotides, the CDR3 is TGTGCCATCAGTGAGTCTAGGACGGAGCTAGGTGAGCAGTACTTC. Amino acids: CAISESRTELGEQYF. The rearrangement joins TRBV10-3 to TRBJ2-7; D remains ambiguous. The CDR3 extends over 15 amino acids. Trimming stripped 0 bases from V and 7 bases from J, with 16 bases between. Germline V gene lookup returns CDR1 ENHRY and CDR2 SYGVKD.